The 27 T cell receptor beta chains below come from one sample, sequenced in a study of regulatory T cells in long-lasting Graves disease. CDR3-region Arm-PCR and iRepertoire HTBI primers produced the TCR beta libraries. TCRdb re-analysed the multiplex PCR reads in MiXCR, keeping a single row per CDR3 protein. In the table there are hundreds of thousands of distinct CDR3 sequences, 21% of which are singletons. Described time point: persistent/refractory GD, antithyroid drugs over 5 years with positive TRAb. PBMC-derived RNA was used for the TCR library. Sequenced here: peripheral blood mononuclear cells (PBMCs), sampled when the disease was refractory, from a patient treated with antithyroid drugs. Receptors originate from a female donor with Graves disease.

This sequence joins TRBV5-1 and TRBJ2-3, with unresolved D. CDR3 size: 16 residues. Germline V gene data show CDR1 as SGHRS and CDR2 as YFSETQ. V was shortened by 1 base and J by 2 bases, with 14 bases between the two germline ends. CDR3 nucleotide sequence: TGCGCCAGCAGCTTGCGGGCGTCTACTTCCACAGATACGCAGTATTTT. Its translation: CASSLRASTSTDTQYF.

This clonotype showed up many times. The CDR3 sequence is CASSYPDSQGLSNQPQHF. The CDR3 DNA reads as TGTGCCAGCAGTTACCCGGACAGCCAAGGTCTTAGCAATCAGCCCCAGCATTTT. The chain is built from TRBV6-5 and TRBJ1-5; D is perhaps TRBD1 (6 bases). Trimming shortened V by 2 bases and J by 0 bases, and 17 bases separated the two germline ends. The CDR3 has 18 residues. Germline-derived CDR1 and CDR2 are MNHEY and SVGAGI.

The J gene is TRBJ2-3, the V gene TRBV7-2; D unresolved. Trimming pared 1 base from V and 2 bases from J, leaving 7 bases between. The length of the CDR3 is 14 residues. The V gene's germline CDR1 is SGHTA and CDR2 FQGNSA. The CDR3 sequence: CASSLGVSTDTQYF. The DNA for the CDR3 is TGTGCCAGCAGCTTAGGAGTTTCCACAGATACGCAGTATTTT.

V usage is TRBV12-3 or TRBV12-4 and J usage is TRBJ2-3; the D is unclear. The ends were cut back, 11 bases at V and 3 bases at J, with 18 bases in the middle. The CDR3 totals 14 residues. For the CDR3, the DNA is TGTGCCTCGCAGACTCTGGAGAGGACAGATACGCAGTATTTT. It translates to CASQTLERTDTQYF.

This clonotype appeared many times. The CDR3 loop reads CASEGTGTSAYEQYF. The CDR3 DNA reads TGTGCCAGCGAAGGAACCGGGACTAGCGCCTACGAGCAGTACTTC. The chain has TRBV10-3 and TRBJ2-7, with 10 positions matching TRBD2. Germline CDR1 reads ENHRY; CDR2 reads SYGVKD. There are 15 residues in the CDR3. After removal of 10 bases from V and 2 bases from J, the junction contained 11 bases not matched to a gene.

There are a few counts of this clonotype. The chain employs TRBV7-2 and TRBJ2-5; 8 bases align to TRBD2. CDR1 is SGHTA, CDR2 FQGNSA, per germline. The junction had 15 bases not matched to a gene; V was cut back by 7 bases and J by 8 bases. The CDR3 is made up of 15 amino acids. Here the CDR3 reads CASIESRLANGTQYF. DNA of the CDR3: TGTGCCAGCATCGAGAGTAGACTAGCGAATGGAACCCAGTACTTC.

This clonotype was observed a handful of times. This chain uses TRBV20-1 with TRBJ2-7; no firm D call. The CDR3 is 11 amino acids. The ends were cut back, 6 bases at V and 6 bases at J, with 12 bases in the middle. The germline V gene has CDR1 DFQATT and CDR2 SNEGSKA (reference sequence). The DNA of the CDR3 is TGCAGTGCGAGTGCAGATCGCGAGCAGTACTTC. Translated: CSASADREQYF.

In this sample, this clonotype turned up many times. V is TRBV7-8 and J is TRBJ1-5; TRBD1 agrees at 10 bases. Trimming cost V 1 base and J 4 bases; bases outside gene matches: 4. This CDR3 contains 16 residues. Germline CDR1 reads SGHVS; CDR2 reads FQNEAQ. The CDR3 DNA follows: TGTGCCAGCAGCTTAGAGCGGACAGGGGGGAATCAGCCCCAGCATTTT. It yields the protein CASSLERTGGNQPQHF.

CDR3 amino acids: CASSNALGVVGRISYEQYF. CDR3 sequence (DNA): TGTGCCAGCAGCAACGCTCTGGGGGTGGTGGGGCGCATCTCCTACGAGCAGTACTTC. This chain uses TRBV11-2 with TRBJ2-7; D is perhaps TRBD1 or TRBD2 (5 bases each). V lost 5 bases, J lost 0 bases, and 26 bases lay in between. CDR3 size: 19 residues. Germline assignment: CDR1 SGHAT and CDR2 FQNNGV.

J is TRBJ2-5 and V is TRBV6-2 or TRBV6-3; 10 positions agree with TRBD2. V lost 2 bases and J lost 4; bases outside the gene matches: 4. CDR1 and CDR2 (germline): MNHEY, SVGEGT. This CDR3 spans 15 amino acids. This chain's CDR3 is CASSYTSGKGETQYF. In nucleotides, the CDR3 is TGTGCCAGCAGTTACACTAGCGGGAAAGGAGAGACCCAGTACTTC.

The CDR3 coding sequence is TGCAGTGCTAGAGCACCGGCGGGGACTCAGGAGCAGTACTTC. This codes for CSARAPAGTQEQYF. J is TRBJ2-7 and V is TRBV20-1; a possible D gene is TRBD2 (6 bases). This CDR3 comprises 14 residues. Between the trimmed V and J ends, which lost 1 base and 7 bases, there was a span of 17 bases. Germline values: CDR1 DFQATT, CDR2 SNEGSKA (reference sequence).

The V call is TRBV4-1, the J call TRBJ1-4, with no clear D. The CDR3 runs to 17 residues. CDR1 and CDR2 (germline): MGHRA, YSYEKL. V was shortened by 4 bases and J by 0 bases, with 15 bases between the two germline ends. Here the CDR3 DNA reads TGCGCCAGCAGCCCCACCTCTCCTATTGCAACTAATGAAAAACTGTTTTTT. Protein sequence: CASSPTSPIATNEKLFF.

This clonotype was detected only a few times. The chain couples TRBV20-1 to TRBJ2-7, with 8 bases lining up with TRBD2. From germline, CDR1 is DFQATT and CDR2 SNEGSKA (reference sequence). V was clipped by 6 bases and J by 3 bases; unmatched bases: 13. This CDR3 has 15 residues. The DNA of the CDR3 is TGCAGTGCGCCCTCAACCTCGGGAGGGCTCTACGAGCAGTACTTC. Protein product: CSAPSTSGGLYEQYF.

In regard to this clonotype: A single base separates this from a much larger clone, so it may be a read error. This rearrangement joins TRBV6-2 or TRBV6-3 to TRBJ1-5, with a tentative D call TRBD1 (6 bases). The V gene lost 5 bases and the J gene lost 7 bases, with 12 bases spanning the gap. This CDR3 has 13 residues. CDR1 and CDR2 from the germline V gene are MNHEY and SVGEGT. DNA for the CDR3: TGTGCCAGCAGTACAGGGACGCCCCAGCCCCAGCATTTT. Its protein is CASSTGTPQPQHF.

The DNA of the CDR3 is TGCAGCGTATGGGCTAACTATGGCTACACCTTC. Translated: CSVWANYGYTF. This chain uses TRBV29-1 with TRBJ1-2; D gene ambiguous. The CDR3 covers 11 residues. Trimming left V 6 bases short and J 0 bases short, with 5 bases between. Germline loops: CDR1 SQVTM, CDR2 ANQGSEA.

J is TRBJ2-1 and V is TRBV15; unclear D gene. From germline, CDR1 is LNHNV and CDR2 YYDKDF (reference sequence). CDR3 length equals 14 residues. V was trimmed by 0 bases and J by 10 bases, leaving 13 bases between them. The CDR3 DNA reads as TGTGCCACCAGCAGAGATGGTGCGGCAATGGAGCAGTTCTTC. The encoded protein is CATSRDGAAMEQFF.

The genes are TRBV12-3 or TRBV12-4 and TRBJ2-3; a possible D gene is TRBD2 (5 bases). CDR3 length equals 14 residues. Deletions cut 4 bases from V and 3 bases from J, with 11 bases between. CDR3 region: CASSSSRVTDTQYF. CDR3 nucleotides: TGTGCCAGCAGTTCCTCGAGGGTAACAGATACGCAGTATTTT.

This chain uses TRBV28 with TRBJ2-1; TRBD1 or TRBD2 may be the D gene (5 bases each). CDR3 length: 12 residues. Trimming removed 6 bases at V and 9 bases at J, with 12 bases between. Germline CDR1 MDHEN, CDR2 SYDVKM. The CDR3 spells CASSRGVFEQFF. The CDR3 region has the DNA TGTGCCAGCAGCCGAGGGGTGTTTGAGCAGTTCTTC. The whole variable domain, filled in from reference TRBV28 and TRBJ2-1, reads DVKVTQSSRYLVKRTGEKVFLECVQDMDHENMFWYRQDPGLGLRLIYFSYDVKMKEKGDIPEGYSVSREKKERFSLILESASTNQTSMYLCASSRGVFEQFFGPGTRLTVL.

This clonotype was seen many times. This chain joins TRBV30 and TRBJ2-5; 12 bases are a match to TRBD2. CDR3 length: 16 amino acids. V dropped 1 base and J dropped 2; count of bases not matched to a gene: 5. CDR1 and CDR2 (germline): GTSNPN, SVGIG (reference sequence). CDR3 residues: CAWSGLAGGGQETQYF. The CDR3 nucleotides are TGTGCCTGGAGTGGCCTAGCGGGAGGGGGTCAAGAGACCCAGTACTTC. Drawing the rest from reference TRBV30 and TRBJ2-5, the complete variable domain is SQTIHQWPATLVQPVGSPLSLECTVEGTSNPNLYWYRQAAGRGLQLLFYSVGIGQISSEVPQNLSASRPQDRQFILSSKKLLLSDSGFYLCAWSGLAGGGQETQYFGPGTRLLVL.

This clonotype has a count of ten or more. J is TRBJ2-7 and V is TRBV28, with 9 bases fitting TRBD1. V shed 4 bases, J shed 1 base, and the junction held 5 bases outside the gene matches. CDR1 MDHEN and CDR2 SYDVKM come from the germline V gene. The CDR3 spans 15 residues. CDR3 bases: TGTGCCAGCAGTTGGGGACAGGGTCAATCCTACGAGCAGTACTTC. Protein product: CASSWGQGQSYEQYF.

The J gene is TRBJ2-2, the V gene TRBV9; 8 bases map to TRBD2. V trimming: 4 bases; J trimming: 5 bases; junction bases outside the gene matches: 10. The CDR3 contains 16 residues. Germline CDR1 and CDR2: SGDLS and YYNGEE. CDR3 nucleotides: TGTGCCAGCAGCTCCCAAAGCGGGAGATCGACCGGGGAGCTGTTTTTT. Its protein is CASSSQSGRSTGELFF.

A word on this clonotype: As the CDR3 is not closed by the conserved phenylalanine or tryptophan, this likely results from a read error. V and J are TRBV12-3 or TRBV12-4 and TRBJ2-5; D is ambiguous. This CDR3 region has 16 residues. The DNA of the CDR3 is TGTGCTAGCAGCCTCCAGGCCCGACACCTCCAAGAGACCCAGTACCTC. This encodes CASSLQARHLQETQYL.

This clonotype was seen only a few times. The rearrangement uses TRBV5-1 and TRBJ2-7; D is possibly TRBD1 (5 bases). Trimming removed 6 bases at V and 1 base at J, with 11 bases between. The germline CDR1 and CDR2 sequences are SGHRS and YFSETQ. The CDR3 runs to 13 residues. As DNA, the CDR3 is TGCGCCAGCACCACCGACAGATCCTACGAGCAGTACTTC. This translates into CASTTDRSYEQYF.

This chain uses TRBV7-2 with TRBJ1-5, with 12 bases that match TRBD1. The CDR3 consists of 16 residues. The germline gives CDR1 SGHTA, CDR2 FQGNSA. V trimming: 2 bases; J trimming: 6 bases; junction bases outside the gene matches: 5. The CDR3 loop reads CASSLTGTGGSQPQHF. For the CDR3, the DNA is TGTGCCAGCAGCTTAACGGGGACAGGGGGCAGTCAGCCCCAGCATTTT.

The table lists this clonotype with many counts. This chain connects TRBV28 to TRBJ1-6, with D unclear. Germline lookup yields CDR1 MDHEN and CDR2 SYDVKM. The CDR3 has 15 amino acids. V lost 2 bases and J lost 4, with 9 bases in between. The CDR3 here is CASSLGSQYNSPLHF. The CDR3 bases are TGTGCCAGCAGTTTAGGCAGCCAATATAATTCACCCCTCCACTTT. Supplemented by reference TRBV28 and TRBJ1-6, the full variable domain reads DVKVTQSSRYLVKRTGEKVFLECVQDMDHENMFWYRQDPGLGLRLIYFSYDVKMKEKGDIPEGYSVSREKKERFSLILESASTNQTSMYLCASSLGSQYNSPLHFGNGTRLTVT.

This clonotype was counted between two and nine times. This sequence joins TRBV29-1 and TRBJ1-1; D might be TRBD1 (5 bases). From germline, CDR1 is SQVTM and CDR2 ANQGSEA. This CDR3 is built from 12 residues. Trimming took 4 bases from V and 3 from J, leaving 9 bases between them. CDR3 sequence: CSVGRDDTEAFF. The DNA for the CDR3 is TGCAGCGTTGGACGGGACGACACTGAAGCTTTCTTT.

This clonotype occurred many times. The rearrangement links TRBV28 to TRBJ2-6; 10 bases fit TRBD2. The CDR3 contains 15 residues. The V gene end was trimmed by 5 bases and the J gene end by 2 bases; junction bases not matched to a gene: 0. Germline values: CDR1 MDHEN, CDR2 SYDVKM. CDR3 in amino acids: CASSGTSAGANVLTF. For the CDR3, the DNA is TGTGCCAGCAGTGGGACTAGCGCTGGGGCCAACGTCCTGACTTTC.